This T cell receptor (beta chain) is from a study of human T cells and chemical hapten exposure. Study-level findings and limits: TCRs whose frequency exceeded 1 in 1000 remained the same following DPC sensitization.

Germline CDR1 is MDHEN and CDR2 is SYDVKM. The ends lost 8 bases at V and 4 bases at J; junction bases unmatched: 7. CDR3 length: 15 residues. Time point in this sample: pre-sensitization, week 0. Treatment: therapeutic diphenylcyclopropenone sensitization with weekly scalp DPC. Total RNA came from unfractionated whole blood. TCRdb fed the RACE reads into MiXCR, producing one record per CDR3 protein. The data contain approximately 77,000 distinct CDR3 sequences, 12% to 15% of them singletons. This clonotype was observed at least ten times. What it binds is not known. The sample in question was whole blood, obtained in connection with sensitization to the hapten diphenylcyclopropenone (DPC). The chain recombines TRBV28 with TRBJ2-5; 13 bases fit TRBD2. This clonotype originated in a woman in her 50s with alopecia areata. Some clones in this sample may be carry-over from other donors' samples. The CDR3 nucleotides are TGTGCCAGCGGACTAGCGGGGGAGGTGGGAGAGACCCAGTACTTC. It is translated as CASGLAGEVGETQYF.